The clone carrying this T cell receptor beta chain was counted a few times. Its specificity is unknown. Per the original data handling: Junction-only sequences without quality scores came from ImmunoSEQ, so filtering differed. Profiling relied on immunoSEQ multiplex PCR, and the TCRdb table lists in-frame clones only, not all of them. V and J calls and clone size follow that table, whereas D and trimming were derived from the DNA. The sample holds over 95,000 clones, 65% to 75% seen once. This sample is part of a study of shared clonotypes between healthy human individuals. About the research overall: Donors had three CD4 naive, three CD4 memory, two CD8 naive and one CD8 memory plate apiece. General study findings and limits: Shared across four donors were roughly 4.7% of the naive CD4 clonotypes.

The germline CDR1 and CDR2 sequences are MNHNS and SASEGT. With 1 base clipped from V and 0 bases from J, the junction kept 2 bases outside the gene matches. The CDR3 extends over 15 amino acids. CD8 memory comprised CD45RO+ plus CCR7-negative CD45RA+ TemRA cells. This chain links TRBV6-1 with TRBJ2-7; 8 bases match TRBD1. Sequences were obtained from memory CD8+ T cells sorted from blood. The sample's subset: CD45RO+ cells pooled with CCR7-negative TemRA cells. The receptor comes from a woman aged 25 to 45 in good health. CDR3 loop: CASSEGTGFSYEQYF. The DNA of the CDR3 is TGTGCCAGCAGTGAAGGGACAGGGTTCTCCTACGAGCAGTACTTC.